The clone carrying this T cell receptor beta chain was observed at least ten times. The target antigen is unknown. V dropped 2 bases and J dropped 3 bases, with 10 bases sitting between them. CDR3 length: 13 residues. CDR1 is GTSNPN, CDR2 SVGIG, per germline (reference sequence). This entry comes from a study of CD8+CD57+ T cells in acquired aplastic anemia. Study-level information: DNA from sorted CD4+ and CD8+ cells averaged around 3.5 ug. In CD4+ cells, healthy donors produced an average of about 10 million reads. Notes on the study in general: A set of some 28 CD8+ CDR3 sequences was shared between patients and controls, and these sequences appeared highly expressed in patients.

Profiling of TCR beta VDJ combinations and CDR3 sequences used genomic DNA as template. Each CDR3 protein is one row after TCRdb ran MiXCR on the reads. The table lists around 130,000 distinct CDR3 sequences, around 50% of them singletons. The chain recombines TRBV30 with TRBJ2-5; TRBD1 is a possible D gene (6 bases). Material: sorted CD4+, CD8+, or CD8+CD57+ T cells (not recorded which) from PBMCs. The clonotype originates from a human donor in good health, serving as a control. CDR3 residues: CAWSPPGEETQYF. CDR3 nucleotide sequence: TGTGCCTGGAGTCCCCCAGGGGAAGAGACCCAGTACTTC.